This TCR beta chain was sequenced for a study of blood T cell repertoires in COVID-19. Study context: Sources were T cells, B-cell-depleted T cells, or PBMCs; the material itself was cDNA or gDNA.

As originally analysed: Nucleated cell number was recorded as an estimate derived from reference gene primer amplification. Here immunoSEQ multiplex PCR was the method, and the copy in TCRdb shows in-frame clones only, minus some. Clone size and V and J calls were adopted from that table, with D and trimming inferred from the DNA. Of 200,000 or so clones listed, about 86% are singletons. The sequence was obtained from a woman between 65 and 79 years old with acute or convalescent COVID-19. Sequencing was carried out using peripheral blood.

This CDR3 is CASSYLAGEAGELFF. The DNA for the CDR3 is TGTGCCAGCAGTTACCTAGCGGGGGAAGCCGGGGAGCTGTTTTTT. The chain joins TRBV6-2 or TRBV6-3 to TRBJ2-2, with 10 bases fitting TRBD2. The CDR3 extends over 15 amino acids. With V trimmed by 2 bases and J by 6 bases, 3 bases remained unmatched. The germline CDR1 and CDR2 sequences are MNHEY and SVGEGT.